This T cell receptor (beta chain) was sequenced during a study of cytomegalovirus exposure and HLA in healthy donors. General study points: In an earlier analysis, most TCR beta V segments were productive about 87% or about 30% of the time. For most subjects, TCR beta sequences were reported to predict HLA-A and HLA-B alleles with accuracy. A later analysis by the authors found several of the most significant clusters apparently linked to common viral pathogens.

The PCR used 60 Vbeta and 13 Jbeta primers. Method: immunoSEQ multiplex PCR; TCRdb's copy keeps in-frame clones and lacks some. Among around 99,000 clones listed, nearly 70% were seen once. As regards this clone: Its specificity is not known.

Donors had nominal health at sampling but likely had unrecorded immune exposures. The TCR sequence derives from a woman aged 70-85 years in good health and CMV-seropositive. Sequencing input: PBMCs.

The CDR3: CASSQTTGPQPQHF. As DNA, the CDR3 is TGTGCCAGCAGTCAAACGACAGGGCCTCAGCCCCAGCATTTT. The rearrangement uses TRBV6-1 and TRBJ1-5, with 7 bases aligning to TRBD1. Germline V lookup: CDR1 MNHNS, CDR2 SASEGT. The CDR3 is 14 amino acids. V lost 5 bases, J lost 6 bases, and 7 bases stayed unmatched.